This TCR beta chain was obtained from a study of monozygotic twins with inflammatory bowel disease (dated by TCRdb to 2018 to 2020). About the full investigation: The full study comprised around 28 monozygotic twin pairs: nine German pairs (four IBD-concordant, five IBD-discordant) and 19 IBD-discordant Danish pairs. Disease-associated traits were sought mainly through comparisons between IBD patients and their genetically identical healthy co-twins within discordant pairs. Each individual had, on average, about 151 000 unique TCRalpha sequences and 181 000 unique TCRbeta sequences available for analysis. Broader findings and caveats from the paper: Because patients were on differing immunosuppressive treatments, the repertoires may have picked up extra background noise and inter-individual variability. Distinction between different T cell subtypes could not be achieved in the analysis. Repertoire similarity did not differ between concordant and discordant twins, which could be due to limited statistical power. Measured by the inverse Simpson index, TCRbeta repertoire diversity was lower in IBD patients than in their healthy co-twins. Compared with healthy twins, IBD patients shared fewer clonotypes with other individuals, and the difference was most pronounced in patients with signs of disease activity. The results gave no support for a single strong signal or clonotype linked to IBD.

The library came from 5' RACE. The input for every TCR library was around 4,000 ng of total RNA. For each sample, cDNA was synthesized in eight separate reactions using SMARTScribe reverse transcriptase. Unique molecular identifiers containing a 6-nucleotide sample barcode were introduced through template switching during cDNA synthesis. TCRalpha and TCRbeta cDNA was amplified in two nested PCRs of about 17 and 10 cycles, and bead purification was carried out after each PCR. Before amplification, the cDNA was treated with uracil DNA-glycosylase and purified using the QIAquick PCR purification kit. The second PCR added Illumina TruSeq-compatible adapters along with sample-specific barcodes. TapeStation and Qubit were used to check library quality and concentration, and 5 to 5.5 ng of each library was pooled. Sequencing of pooled libraries was carried out on an Illumina HiSeq2500 single-index Rapid Run using 2 x 100 bp reads and custom sequencing primers. Regarding the original processing steps: UMI-based consensus assembly with MiGEC version 1.2.6 was used to correct PCR and sequencing errors. MiXCR version 2.1.1 handled V(D)J alignment, clonotype assembly and CDR3 extraction. To normalise gene usage, clonotype sharing and MAIT/NKT TCR abundance, the top 1000, 10 000 and 20 000 clonotypes in each sample were analysed. After downsampling to 27 000 UMIs, diversity was calculated as the inverse Simpson index using the vegan R package. Statistical testing used paired Mann-Whitney U tests on the discordant twin pairs and applied Benjamini-Hochberg correction for multiple testing. After TCRdb reprocessed the reads, each CDR3 protein sequence was kept as one row, without DNA. The V and J calls were determined by TCRdb, not by the authors. The sample's records list about 350,000 distinct CDR3 sequences. 2% to 2.5% of the sample is in the top ten clones.

A roughly 2.5 ml peripheral blood sample was drawn into PAXgene tubes per donor and stored at -80°C. Total RNA was isolated from whole blood with the PAXgene blood miRNA kit on an automated QIAcube, without T cell sorting. Peripheral blood from monozygotic twin pairs, either concordant or discordant for inflammatory bowel disease, underwent deep TCRalpha and TCRbeta repertoire profiling that used unique molecular barcoding. For every twin pair, smoking habits were documented, and each individual was categorised as a current, former or never smoker. Concerning this clonotype: Which antigen it targets is not known.

There are 14 amino acids in the CDR3, from cysteine to phenylalanine inclusive. The record lacks a DNA sequence. CDR1 DFQATT and CDR2 SNEGSKA were looked up in the germline V gene (reference sequence). This receptor chain uses TRBV20-1 and TRBJ2-1; TCRdb designates TRBD2, a call that cannot be tested without DNA. Sequencing was performed on blood. The source is a human donor with ulcerative colitis or Crohn's disease, or a healthy co-twin of an affected twin (not recorded which). CDR3 region: CSAALAVRNNEQFF.